Below are 6 T cell receptor beta chains sequenced from a single sample in a study of response to subunit inactivated influenza vaccine. TCRdb used MiXCR to reprocess the RT-PCR reads, holding one entry per CDR3 protein. The data contain more than 450,000 distinct CDR3 sequences, around 8% of them seen just once; the ten biggest clones take up roughly 13%. The specimen was PBMCs from blood, collected about 24 months after vaccination. All receptors derive from a man between 50 and 69 years old who received an inactivated influenza vaccine.

This clonotype has just one count. The chain joins TRBV30 to TRBJ2-2; D remains ambiguous. Germline V gene data show CDR1 as GTSNPN and CDR2 as SVGIG (reference sequence). The CDR3 runs to 15 residues. The V gene lost 2 bases and the J gene lost 6 bases, with 16 bases spanning the gap. This chain's CDR3 is CAWSTTRLSSGELFF. CDR3 nucleotides: TGTGCCTGGAGTACTACGCGACTCTCCTCCGGGGAGCTGTTTTTT.

The gene calls are TRBV7-2 and TRBJ2-1; 10 bases are shared with TRBD2. This CDR3 is 16 amino acids long. Germline CDR1 is SGHTA and CDR2 is FQGNSA. Germline trimming cut 5 bases from V and 4 bases from J; bases unmatched to any gene: 8. The CDR3 region is CASSLRGAGGYNEQFF. CDR3 coding DNA: TGTGCCAGCAGCCTCCGGGGAGCGGGAGGGTACAATGAGCAGTTCTTC.

This clonotype was found many times. The chain recombines TRBV18 with TRBJ2-5; weak D call: TRBD2 (5 bases). Looked up from germline, CDR1 is KGHSH and CDR2 is LQKENI. V was cut by 5 bases and J by 5 bases, with 21 bases left in between. The CDR3 spans 16 residues. The CDR3 DNA follows: TGTGCCAGCTCAAACCGGAAGCGGCAATCGGGGGAGACCCAGTACTTC. This translates into CASSNRKRQSGETQYF.

At least ten counts were recorded for this clonotype. V usage is TRBV28 and J usage is TRBJ2-7; 7 bases map to TRBD1. The CDR3 has 14 residues. The ends lost 5 bases at V and 2 bases at J; junction bases unmatched: 6. Looked up from germline, CDR1 is MDHEN and CDR2 is SYDVKM. CDR3 nucleotides: TGTGCCAGCAGTCTAGGGACAGTCCCCTACGAGCAGTACTTC. Translating it yields CASSLGTVPYEQYF.

The chain combines TRBV29-1 with TRBJ2-6; D call uncertain. Trimming stripped 6 bases from V and 0 bases from J, with 12 bases between. The length of the CDR3 is 15 residues. Germline V gene data show CDR1 as SQVTM and CDR2 as ANQGSEA. The DNA for the CDR3 is TGCAGCGTCATCCCCTTGAGCTCTGGGGCCAACGTCCTGACTTTC. Translating gives CSVIPLSSGANVLTF.

The CDR3 loop is CSVGPGGPTGELFF. The CDR3, as DNA: TGCAGCGTTGGACCGGGGGGGCCGACCGGGGAGCTGTTTTTT. The chain employs TRBV29-1 and TRBJ2-2, with 8 bases that match TRBD2. V shed 4 bases, J shed 5 bases, and the junction held 6 bases outside the gene matches. CDR1 is SQVTM and CDR2 is ANQGSEA in the germline V gene. This CDR3 spans 14 amino acids.